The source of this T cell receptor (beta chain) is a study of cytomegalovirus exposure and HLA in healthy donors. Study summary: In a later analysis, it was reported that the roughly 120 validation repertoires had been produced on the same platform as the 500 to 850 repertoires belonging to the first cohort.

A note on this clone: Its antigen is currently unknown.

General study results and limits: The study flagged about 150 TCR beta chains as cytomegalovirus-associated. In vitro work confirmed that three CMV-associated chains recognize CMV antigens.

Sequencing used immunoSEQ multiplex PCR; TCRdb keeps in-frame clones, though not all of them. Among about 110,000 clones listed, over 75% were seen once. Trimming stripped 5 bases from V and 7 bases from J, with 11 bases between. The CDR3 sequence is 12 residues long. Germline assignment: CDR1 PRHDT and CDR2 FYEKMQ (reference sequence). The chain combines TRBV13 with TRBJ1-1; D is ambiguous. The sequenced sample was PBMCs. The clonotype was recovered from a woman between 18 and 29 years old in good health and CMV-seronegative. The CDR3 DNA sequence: TGTGCCAGCAGCCAAGGACGGGATGAAGCTTTCTTT. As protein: CASSQGRDEAFF.